The TCR beta chain under discussion was sequenced for a study of molecular identifiers for immune sequencing clone quantification. Study at large: Replicates partitioned RNA from approximately 20,000 or 100,000 naive CD8 cells into five parts, sequencing four. Study-wide points: Spiked Jurkat TCR RNA equal to one cell could reportedly be picked out among one million naive cells.

About this clonotype: The antigen is undetermined.

TCRdb called the PCR reads again in MiXCR, with one record for every CDR3 protein. The sample holds about half a million distinct CDR3 sequences, about 25% seen once. The sequenced sample consisted of naive CD8+ T cells from blood, with Jurkat cell RNA spiked in. Subset described: FACS-sorted CD8+CD4-CCR7+CD45RA+ naive T cells. The TCR comes from a human donor in good health. Some libraries in this study had Jurkat cell RNA spiked in.

The CDR3 is CASGESGVETQYF. The CDR3 bases are TGTGCCAGCGGCGAGAGTGGGGTAGAGACCCAGTACTTC. This chain links TRBV27 with TRBJ2-5; no reliable D call. There are 13 residues in the CDR3. With 8 bases removed from V and 4 bases from J, the gap between germline ends came to 14 bases. Per the germline V gene, CDR1 is MNHEY and CDR2 is SMNVEV (reference sequence).